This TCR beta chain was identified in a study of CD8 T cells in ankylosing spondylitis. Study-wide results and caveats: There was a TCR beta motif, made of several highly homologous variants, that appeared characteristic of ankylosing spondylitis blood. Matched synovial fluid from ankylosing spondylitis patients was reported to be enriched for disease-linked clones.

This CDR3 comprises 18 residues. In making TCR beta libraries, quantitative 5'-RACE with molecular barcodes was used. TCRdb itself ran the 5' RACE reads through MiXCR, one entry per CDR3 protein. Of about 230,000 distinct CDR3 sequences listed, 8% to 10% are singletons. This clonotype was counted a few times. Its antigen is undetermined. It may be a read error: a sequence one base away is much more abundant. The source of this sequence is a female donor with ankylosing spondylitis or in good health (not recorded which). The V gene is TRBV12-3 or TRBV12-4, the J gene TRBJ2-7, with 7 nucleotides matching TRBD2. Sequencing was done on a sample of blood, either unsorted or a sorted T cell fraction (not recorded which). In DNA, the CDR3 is TGTGCCTGCAGTCCCTTCGGGAGGCCTCCGCCTAACTCCTACGAGCAGTACTTC. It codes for CACSPFGRPPPNSYEQYF.